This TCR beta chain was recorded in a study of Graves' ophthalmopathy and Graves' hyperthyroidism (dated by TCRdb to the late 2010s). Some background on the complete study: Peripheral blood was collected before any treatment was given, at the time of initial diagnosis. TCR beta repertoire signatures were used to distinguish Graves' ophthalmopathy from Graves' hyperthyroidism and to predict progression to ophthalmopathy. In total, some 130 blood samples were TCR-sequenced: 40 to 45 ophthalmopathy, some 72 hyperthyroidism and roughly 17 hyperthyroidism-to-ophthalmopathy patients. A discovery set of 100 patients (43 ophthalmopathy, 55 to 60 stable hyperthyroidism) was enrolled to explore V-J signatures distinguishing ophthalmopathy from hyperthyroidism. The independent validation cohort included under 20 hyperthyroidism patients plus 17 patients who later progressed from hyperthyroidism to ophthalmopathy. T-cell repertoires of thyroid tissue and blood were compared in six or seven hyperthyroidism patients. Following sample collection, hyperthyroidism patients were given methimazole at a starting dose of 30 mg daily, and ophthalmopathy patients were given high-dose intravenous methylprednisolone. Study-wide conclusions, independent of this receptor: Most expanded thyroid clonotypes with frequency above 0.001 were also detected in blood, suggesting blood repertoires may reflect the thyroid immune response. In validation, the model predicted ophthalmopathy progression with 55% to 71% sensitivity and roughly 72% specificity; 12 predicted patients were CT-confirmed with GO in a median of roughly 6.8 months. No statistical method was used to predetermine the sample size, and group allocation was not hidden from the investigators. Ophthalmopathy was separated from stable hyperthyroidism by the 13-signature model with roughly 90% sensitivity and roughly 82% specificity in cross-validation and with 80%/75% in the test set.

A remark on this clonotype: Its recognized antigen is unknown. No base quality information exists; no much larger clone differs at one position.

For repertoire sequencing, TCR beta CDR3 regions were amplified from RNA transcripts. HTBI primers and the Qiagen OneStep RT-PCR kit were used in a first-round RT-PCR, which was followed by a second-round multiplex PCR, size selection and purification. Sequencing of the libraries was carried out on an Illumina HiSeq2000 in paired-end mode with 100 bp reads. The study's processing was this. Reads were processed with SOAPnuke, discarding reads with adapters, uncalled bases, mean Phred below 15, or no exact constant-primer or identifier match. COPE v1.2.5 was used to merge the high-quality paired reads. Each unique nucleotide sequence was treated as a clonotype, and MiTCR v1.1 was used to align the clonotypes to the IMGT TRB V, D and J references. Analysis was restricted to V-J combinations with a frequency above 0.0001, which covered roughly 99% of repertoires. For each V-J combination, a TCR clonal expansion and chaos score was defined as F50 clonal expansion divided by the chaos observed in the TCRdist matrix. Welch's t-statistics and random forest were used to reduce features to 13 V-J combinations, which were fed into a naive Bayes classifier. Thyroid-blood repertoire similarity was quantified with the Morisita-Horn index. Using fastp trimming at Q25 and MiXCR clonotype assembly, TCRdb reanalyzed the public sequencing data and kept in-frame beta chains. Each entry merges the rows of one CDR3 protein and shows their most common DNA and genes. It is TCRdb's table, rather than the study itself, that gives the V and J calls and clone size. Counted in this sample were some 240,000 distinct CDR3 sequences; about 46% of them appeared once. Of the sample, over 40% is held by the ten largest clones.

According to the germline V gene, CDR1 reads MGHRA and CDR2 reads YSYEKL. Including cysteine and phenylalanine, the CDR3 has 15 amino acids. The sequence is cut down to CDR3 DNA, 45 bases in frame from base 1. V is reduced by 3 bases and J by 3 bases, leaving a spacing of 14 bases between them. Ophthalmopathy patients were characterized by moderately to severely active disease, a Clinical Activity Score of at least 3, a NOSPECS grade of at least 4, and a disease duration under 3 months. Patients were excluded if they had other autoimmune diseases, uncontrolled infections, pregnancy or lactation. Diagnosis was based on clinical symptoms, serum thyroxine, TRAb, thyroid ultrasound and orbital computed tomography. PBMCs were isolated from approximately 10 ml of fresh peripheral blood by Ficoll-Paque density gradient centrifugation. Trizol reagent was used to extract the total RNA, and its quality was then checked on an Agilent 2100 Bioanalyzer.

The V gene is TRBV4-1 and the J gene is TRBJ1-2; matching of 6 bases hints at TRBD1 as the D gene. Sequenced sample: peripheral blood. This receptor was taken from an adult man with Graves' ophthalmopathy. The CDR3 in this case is CASSHLPRGDYGYTF. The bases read TGCGCCAGCAGCCATTTGCCCAGGGGTGACTATGGCTACACCTTC.